This TCR beta chain derives from a study of T-cell memory formation after mild COVID-19. Study details: Across donors, TCR clusters were largely donor specific. Study-wide points: Later expanders leaned toward CD4+, whereas clones contracting from day 15 to 85 were balanced CD4/CD8.

A single record per CDR3 protein comes from TCRdb applying MiXCR to the 5' RACE reads. This table holds about 600,000 distinct CDR3 sequences, roughly 20% found once. This clonotype was found many times. The antigen remains undetermined. V shed 6 bases, J shed 7 bases, and the junction held 13 bases outside the gene matches. The length of the CDR3 is 15 residues. CDR1 is KGHDR and CDR2 is SFDVKD in the germline V gene. This chain joins TRBV24-1 and TRBJ2-7; 8 bases align to TRBD1. The clonotype was recovered from an adult woman who had mild COVID-19 (a few samples of this study predate the infection). Cell type and time point are not known. The source material was PBMCs or a T cell subset sorted from them (not recorded which). The CDR3: CATSSHRGQGEEQYF. The CDR3 coding sequence is TGTGCCACCAGTTCACACCGAGGACAGGGCGAAGAGCAGTACTTC.